One T cell receptor (beta chain) is described in this entry. This clonotype was seen at least ten times. The antigen it binds to is not known. Base-call qualities are not available, and no considerably larger clone is one nucleotide away. The data derive from a study of Graves' ophthalmopathy and Graves' hyperthyroidism (dated by TCRdb to 2016 to 2019). At the level of the whole study: Peripheral blood was collected at initial diagnosis, prior to any treatment. The independent validation cohort included approximately 19 hyperthyroidism patients plus 17 patients who later progressed from hyperthyroidism to ophthalmopathy. In total, 120 to 150 blood samples were TCR-sequenced: approximately 40 ophthalmopathy, about 75 hyperthyroidism and approximately 17 hyperthyroidism-to-ophthalmopathy patients. For training and testing, the 100 or so patients in the discovery cohort were randomly divided in a 7:3 ratio. The study used TCR beta repertoire signatures to distinguish Graves' ophthalmopathy from Graves' hyperthyroidism and to predict progression to ophthalmopathy. T-cell repertoires of thyroid tissue and blood were compared in six or seven hyperthyroidism patients. After sampling, hyperthyroidism patients received methimazole starting at 30 mg daily, and ophthalmopathy patients received high-dose intravenous methylprednisolone. A discovery set of 90 to 100 patients (under 45 ophthalmopathy, under 65 stable hyperthyroidism) was enrolled to explore V-J signatures distinguishing ophthalmopathy from hyperthyroidism. The research as a whole found: In cross-validation, the 13-signature model distinguished ophthalmopathy from stable hyperthyroidism with around 90% sensitivity and 81.08% specificity, while in the test set the corresponding values were roughly 80% and 75%. Most expanded thyroid clonotypes with frequency above 0.001 were also detected in blood, suggesting blood repertoires may reflect the thyroid immune response. No statistical method was used to set the sample size in advance, and the investigators knew which group each participant was assigned to. In validation, the model predicted ophthalmopathy progression with over 60% sensitivity and roughly 72% specificity; roughly 12 predicted patients were CT-confirmed with GO in a median of approximately six months.

V is cut back by 5 bases and J by 6 bases, with 10 bases in the junction unmatched. The CDR3 covers 13 residues, taking in both the cysteine and the phenylalanine. Solely the CDR3 DNA is kept, with 39 bases framed from the first base. From a lookup of the germline V gene (reference sequence), CDR1 and CDR2 are DFQATT and SNEGSKA. For repertoire sequencing, TCR beta CDR3 regions were amplified from RNA transcripts. The first round was an RT-PCR using HTBI primers with the Qiagen OneStep RT-PCR kit, and this first round was followed by a second-round multiplex PCR, then size selection and purification. Libraries were sequenced paired-end with 100 bp reads on an Illumina HiSeq2000. Regarding the original processing steps: Reads were processed with SOAPnuke, discarding reads with adapters, uncalled bases, mean Phred below 15, or no exact constant-primer or identifier match. COPE v1.2.5 was used to merge the high-quality paired reads. Clonotypes were defined as unique nucleotide sequences and were aligned to IMGT TRB V, D and J references using MiTCR v1.1. The analysis was limited to V-J combinations with a frequency above 0.0001, which together covered just over 98% of the repertoires. For each V-J combination, a TCR clonal expansion and chaos score was defined as F50 clonal expansion divided by the chaos observed in the TCRdist matrix. Welch's t-statistics and random forest were used to reduce features to about a dozen V-J combinations, which were fed into a naive Bayes classifier. Thyroid-blood repertoire similarity was quantified with the Morisita-Horn index. TCRdb itself trimmed the public reads at Q25 with fastp, ran MiXCR and retained productive beta chains. Rows are combined by CDR3 protein, so each entry shows the most common genes and DNA. TCRdb's processing, not the authors', yielded these V and J calls. This sample comprises roughly 380,000 distinct CDR3 sequences, approximately 15% of them detected only once. 7% of the sample rests with the top ten.

Hyperthyroidism was considered stable if no progression to ophthalmopathy occurred within 18 months of follow-up. The hyperthyroidism patients were 18 to 65 years old and newly diagnosed, with a disease duration of less than 2 months. Patients were excluded if they had other autoimmune diseases, uncontrolled infections, pregnancy or lactation. Diagnosis was based on clinical symptoms, serum thyroxine, TRAb, thyroid ultrasound and orbital computed tomography. Ficoll-Paque density gradient centrifugation was used to isolate PBMCs from 9.5 to 10 ml of fresh peripheral blood. Total RNA was extracted with Trizol reagent and quality-checked on an Agilent 2100 Bioanalyzer.

The chain employs TRBV20-1 and TRBJ2-7, and 7 junctional nucleotides match TRBD1. This TCR was sampled from a woman aged 18-29 years with stable Graves' hyperthyroidism. Donor details come from another sample of the same person, matched by shared clones. The specimen sequenced was peripheral blood. The sequence in DNA is TGCAGTGCTGCCATCGGACAGGTGGCCGAGCAGTACTTC. Its coded protein is CSAAIGQVAEQYF.